These 17 T cell receptor beta chains share one sample of origin, sequenced in a study of shared clonotypes between healthy human individuals. Assay: immunoSEQ multiplex PCR; the TCRdb copy retains only in-frame clones and omits some. Among about a million clones listed, 60% to 85% were seen once. Material for sequencing was memory CD4+ T cells from PBMCs. Subset specified: CD45RA-negative fraction. All receptors derive from a young man in good health. Some clones in this sample may be carry-over from other donors' samples.

The rearrangement uses TRBV7-9 and TRBJ1-6, with 7 bases aligning to TRBD1. J gave up 2 bases and V 5 bases, and 6 bases lay outside the gene matches. From germline, CDR1 is SEHNR and CDR2 FQNEAQ (reference sequence). The CDR3 contains 16 residues. The DNA of the CDR3 is TGTGCCAGCAGCGCCACAGGGGCAACCTATAATTCACCCCTCCACTTT. Amino acid sequence: CASSATGATYNSPLHF.

This clone was seen many times. The rearrangement joins TRBV9 to TRBJ2-7, with D possibly matching TRBD1 (6 bases). This CDR3 region has 14 residues. Trimming took 0 bases from V and 3 from J, leaving 10 bases between them. Germline-derived CDR1 and CDR2 are SGDLS and YYNGEE. The CDR3 protein is CASSVVPGDYEQYF. The CDR3 nucleotides read TGTGCCAGCAGCGTAGTTCCAGGGGACTACGAGCAGTACTTC.

The chain joins TRBV27 to TRBJ2-5; D may be TRBD2 (5 bases). The DNA end lines up better with TRBJ2-7; the J call may be wrong. Germline V gene sequence: CDR1 MNHEY, CDR2 SMNVEV (reference sequence). The CDR3 extends over 14 amino acids. DNA of the CDR3: TGTGCCAGCGCCCATCGTCGGGAAGCCTACGAGCAGTACTTC. This sequence encodes CASAHRREAYEQYF.

A single count supports this clone. The J gene is TRBJ1-2, the V gene TRBV7-2, with TRBD1 matching 9 bases. Trimming at V came to 5 bases and at J to 7 bases, leaving 5 bases not matched to a gene. The CDR3 has 13 amino acids. Per the germline V gene, CDR1 is SGHTA and CDR2 is FQGNSA. The CDR3 region is CASSAPTGGGYTF. In DNA, the CDR3 is TGTGCCAGCAGCGCACCGACAGGGGGTGGCTACACCTTC.

The CDR3 DNA reads TGTGCCAGCAGCTTTACCCCGAAGAGCGGGAGTTCCCACGAGCAGTACTTC. Translating it yields CASSFTPKSGSSHEQYF. The chain carries TRBV7-9 and TRBJ2-7; 8 bases are a match to TRBD2. V shed 3 bases, J shed 5 bases, and the junction held 15 bases outside the gene matches. CDR1 SEHNR and CDR2 FQNEAQ come from the germline V gene (reference sequence). The CDR3 consists of 17 residues.

J is TRBJ2-3 and V is TRBV30, with 7 positions matching TRBD1. The length of the CDR3 is 13 residues. The germline CDR1 and CDR2 sequences are GTSNPN and SVGIG (reference sequence). V was pared by 5 bases and J by 2 bases, with 4 bases of the junction left unmatched. This CDR3 reads CAWSQGNTDTQYF. The CDR3 DNA reads as TGTGCCTGGTCACAGGGGAACACAGATACGCAGTATTTT.

This clone came up once. This sample includes further DNA sequences coding for the same CDR3. The chain combines TRBV11-2 with TRBJ2-7; D gene ambiguous. V was trimmed by 0 bases and J by 7 bases, leaving 7 bases between them. Germline loops: CDR1 SGHAT, CDR2 FQNNGV. The CDR3 extends over 12 amino acids. The CDR3 here is CASSLDSGEQYF. The DNA for the CDR3 is TGTGCCAGCAGCTTAGATTCGGGTGAGCAGTACTTC. Based on the CDR3 plus reference TRBV11-2 and TRBJ2-7, the full variable domain is EAGVAQSPRYKIIEKRQSVAFWCNPISGHATLYWYQQILGQGPKLLIQFQNNGVVDDSQLPKDRFSAERLKGVDSTLKIQPAKLEDSAVYLCASSLDSGEQYFGPGTRLTVT.

The gene calls are TRBV28 and TRBJ1-5, with 8 bases matching TRBD1. V shed 5 bases, J shed 7 bases, and the junction held 7 bases outside the gene matches. Per germline, CDR1 MDHEN and CDR2 SYDVKM. This CDR3 comprises 14 residues. The chain's CDR3 is CASSIGQGGQPQHF. As DNA, the CDR3 is TGTGCCAGCAGTATTGGACAGGGAGGCCAGCCCCAGCATTTT.

The V call is TRBV11-2, the J call TRBJ2-7; 9 nucleotides match TRBD2. J was trimmed by 6 bases and V by 3 bases; bases with no gene match: 6. The germline CDR1 and CDR2 sequences are SGHAT and FQNNGV. The CDR3 has 14 amino acids. CDR3 coding DNA: TGTGCCAGCAGCTTTCGGCGGGAGGGACTCGAGCAGTACTTC. Protein: CASSFRREGLEQYF.

This clone was picked up a small number of times. The V and J genes are TRBV7-6 and TRBJ1-3, with no clear D. The CDR3 spans 15 residues. The V and J ends lost 5 bases and 0 bases respectively, with 11 bases between them. In germline, CDR1 is SGHVS, CDR2 FNYEAQ. The CDR3 nucleotides are TGTGCCAGCAGCCCAGCGCCGAGCTCTGGAAACACCATATATTTT. Protein product: CASSPAPSSGNTIYF.

The V and J genes are TRBV7-6 and TRBJ2-6, with unresolved D. Germline V lookup: CDR1 SGHVS, CDR2 FNYEAQ. Trimming removed 5 bases at V and 2 bases at J, with 10 bases between. This CDR3 spans 15 amino acids. The CDR3 bases are TGTGCCAGCAGCAGTTTCCAGGCTGGGGCCAACGTCCTGACTTTC. As protein: CASSSFQAGANVLTF.

The J gene is TRBJ2-7, the V gene TRBV19, with D perhaps matching TRBD2 (6 bases). V lost 3 bases and J lost 2, with 14 bases in between. This CDR3 has 15 amino acids. Germline loops: CDR1 LNHDA, CDR2 SQIVND (reference sequence). In DNA form, the CDR3 reads TGTGCCAGTAGTATGCAGGGTACGGGAGCCTACGAGCAGTACTTC. As protein: CASSMQGTGAYEQYF.

This chain joins TRBV9 and TRBJ2-3; D uncertain. The CDR3 spans 14 residues. Germline lookup yields CDR1 SGDLS and CDR2 YYNGEE. V lost 6 bases to trimming and J lost 0 bases, with 11 bases between them. CDR3 nucleotide sequence: TGTGCCAGCACCGATAGGGCTAGCACAGATACGCAGTATTTT. This translates into CASTDRASTDTQYF. Drawing the rest from reference TRBV9 and TRBJ2-3, the complete variable domain is DSGVTQTPKHLITATGQRVTLRCSPRSGDLSVYWYQQSLDQGLQFLIQYYNGEERAKGNILERFSAQQFPDLHSELNLSSLELGDSALYFCASTDRASTDTQYFGPGTRLTVL.

V and J are TRBV10-3 and TRBJ1-5; TRBD1 matches at 9 bases. Germline V gives CDR1 ENHRY, CDR2 SYGVKD. Germline trimming cut 6 bases from V and 7 bases from J; bases unmatched to any gene: 7. CDR3 length equals 14 residues. The CDR3 loop reads CAISPQGAEQPQHF. The CDR3 DNA reads TGTGCCATCAGCCCACAGGGGGCTGAACAGCCCCAGCATTTT.

The V call is TRBV5-1, the J call TRBJ2-1; TRBD2 matches 7 bases. The trim removed 0 bases at V and 4 bases at J, leaving 4 bases unmatched. The length of the CDR3 is 15 residues. The germline gives CDR1 SGHRS, CDR2 YFSETQ. CDR3 sequence reads: CASSLVPAGYNEQFF. In nucleotides, the CDR3 is TGCGCCAGCAGCTTGGTTCCAGCGGGATACAATGAGCAGTTCTTC.

Remarks on this clone: The sample contains more than one DNA sequence encoding this CDR3. The rearrangement uses TRBV18 and TRBJ1-5; 7 nucleotides align to TRBD1. Trimming removed 6 bases from V and 3 bases from J; junction bases left unmatched: 5. Germline-derived CDR1 and CDR2 are KGHSH and LQKENI. There are 14 residues in the CDR3. DNA for the CDR3: TGTGCCAGCTCCCCGGGACAGATCAATCAGCCCCAGCATTTT. It encodes CASSPGQINQPQHF.

The chain is built from TRBV6-1 and TRBJ2-7, with 8 positions matching TRBD2. CDR1 and CDR2 (germline): MNHNS, SASEGT. CDR3 length: 15 residues. V dropped 3 bases and J dropped 3; count of bases not matched to a gene: 7. In DNA, the CDR3 is TGTGCCAGCAGTGACCGCGGACTAGCAGGCTACGAGCAGTACTTC. Protein sequence: CASSDRGLAGYEQYF.